This T cell receptor (beta chain) was recorded in a study of blood T cell repertoires in COVID-19 (TCRdb year 2020). General notes on the study: Collaborator samples came from the United States, Italy and Spain and covered acute and convalescent phases of COVID-19. Samples were obtained from the ongoing ImmuneRACE study (first 160 participants) and from 1,000 to 1,500 subjects provided by 6 global collaborators. The prospective study material was composed of cDNA or gDNA derived from T cells, B-cell-depleted T cells, or PBMCs. Where HLA class I and class II types were available, the types were taken from metadata supplied by the sample provider, not from assay-based typing. The repertoires were released in a freely available public database intended as a resource for research on the immune response to SARS-CoV-2. Deeply sampled blood TCRbeta repertoires from subjects exposed to, actively infected with, or recovered from COVID-19 were included in the dataset. A de-identified subject ID, COVID-19 status, age in years and sex were almost always included in the sample metadata.

In Seattle, one collaborating source enrolled patients while the infection was active and tracked those patients longitudinally over the course of disease. The collaborating institutions used their own protocols to collect whole blood in K2EDTA tubes. For TCRbeta analysis, collaborator samples were shipped as frozen whole blood, as isolated PBMCs, or as DNA extracted from either sample type. Study-wide conclusions, independent of this receptor: How much clinical and demographic metadata was included differed by source and by participant, and the metadata was provided uncurated.

TCRbeta CDR3 regions were amplified from genomic DNA using the immunoSEQ Assay, a bias-controlled multiplex PCR. The paper's data handling went like this. The number of nucleated cells in each sample was estimated by amplification of reference gene primers within the assay. Sequence reads were collapsed and filtered to measure the absolute abundance of every unique TCRbeta CDR3 rearrangement. Productive Simpson clonality was computed per sample as the square root of Simpson's diversity index over productive rearrangements. TCRdb obtained this table from immuneACCESS and retained in-frame rearrangements with V and J assigned. These tables miss some clones; where compared with another copy, unresolved V genes account for less than half of the shortfall, and the remainder is unexplained. V, J and clone size derive from that table, while D and trimming were established from the DNA sequence. This sample holds 350,000 to 400,000 clones; around nine tenths were observed only once. In total, the top ten clones hold 7% to 7.5% of the sample.

Taken from the germline V gene, the CDR1 and CDR2 loops are KGHSH and LQKENI. From its cysteine to its phenylalanine, the CDR3 spans 16 amino acids. Only CDR3 DNA remains: 48 bases, in frame from the first base. Here V drops 1 base and J drops 6 bases, and the junction holds 7 bases not matched to any gene. Details on this clone: The antigen it binds to is not known. Base quality data are lacking; no much larger clone is found one base away.

The specimen sequenced was peripheral blood. This TCR came from an older woman with COVID-19, enrolled during active disease. The chain was built from TRBV18 and TRBJ2-2, and 8 bases in between align with TRBD1. The nucleotides read TGTGCCAGCTCACCACTTAACGGACAGGGATCCGGGGAGCTGTTTTTT. The encoded protein is CASSPLNGQGSGELFF.